This TCR beta chain stems from a study of cytomegalovirus exposure and HLA in healthy donors. Germline V gene sequence: CDR1 MDHEN, CDR2 SYDVKM. J was trimmed by 3 bases and V by 3 bases; bases with no gene match: 9. This CDR3 region has 16 residues. PCR used 60 Vbeta primers and 13 Jbeta primers. The assay was immunoSEQ multiplex PCR, and TCRdb's table has in-frame clones only and misses some. The sample lists about 180,000 clones, around 70% occurring once. This clone has more than one count but fewer than ten. This TCR derives from a male donor in good health and CMV-seronegative. The specimen sequenced was PBMCs. The chain combines TRBV28 with TRBJ2-7, with 9 positions matching TRBD2. The CDR3 DNA sequence: TGTGCCAGCAGTTTTACCCTAGCGGGACTTGACTACGAGCAGTACTTC. Residues: CASSFTLAGLDYEQYF.